One sample yielded the 20 T cell receptor beta chains listed below, sequenced in a study of technical replicates of blood from a few donors (TCRdb year 2017). Library preparation was by the immunoSEQ multiplex PCR assay. TCRdb obtained this table from immuneACCESS and retained in-frame rearrangements with V and J assigned. These tables miss some clones; where compared with another copy, unresolved V genes account for less than half of the shortfall, and the remainder is unexplained. Counted in this sample were 100,000 or so clones; 96% of them appeared once. The top ten hold roughly 0.21% of the sample. Material: T cells isolated from PBMCs. The receptors here all came from a human donor in good health.

V gene TRBV11-2 combines with J gene TRBJ1-4; 8 nucleotides agree with TRBD1. There are 15 residues in the CDR3. CDR1 is SGHAT and CDR2 is FQNNGV in the germline V gene. Losses at the gene ends were 1 base for V and 8 bases for J; bases not matched to a gene: 6. CDR3 amino acids: CASSLGRTGHEKLFF. CDR3 coding DNA: TGTGCCAGCAGCTTAGGCAGGACAGGGCACGAAAAACTGTTTTTT.

The rearrangement joins TRBV28 to TRBJ2-5; TRBD1 agrees at 7 bases. V lost 5 bases, J lost 2 bases, and 5 bases stayed unmatched. The CDR3 has 14 amino acids. Germline V gene lookup returns CDR1 MDHEN and CDR2 SYDVKM. The CDR3 coding sequence is TGTGCCAGCAGTCTTGGGACAGTACAAGAGACCCAGTACTTC. Amino acids: CASSLGTVQETQYF.

The chain is built from TRBV27 and TRBJ1-2; TRBD1 matches 8 bases. This CDR3 spans 14 amino acids. Germline values: CDR1 MNHEY, CDR2 SMNVEV (reference sequence). Unmatched junction bases numbered 6, after V lost 4 bases and J lost 5 bases. The CDR3: CASSSSRTGYGYTF. For the CDR3, the DNA is TGTGCCAGCAGTTCCAGTCGGACAGGGTATGGCTACACCTTC.

J is TRBJ2-2 and V is TRBV9; D possibly corresponds to TRBD2 (5 bases). The length of the CDR3 is 14 residues. V lost 9 bases and J lost 1, with 13 bases in between. Per the germline V gene, CDR1 is SGDLS and CDR2 is YYNGEE. The CDR3 sequence is CATSPRGNTGELFF. Here the CDR3 DNA reads TGTGCCACGTCCCCACGGGGGAACACCGGGGAGCTGTTTTTT.

The chain is built from TRBV10-3 and TRBJ1-4; 7 bases fit TRBD1. CDR1 is ENHRY and CDR2 is SYGVKD in the germline V gene. This CDR3 is 15 amino acids long. J lost 7 bases, V lost 0 bases, and 5 bases had no gene match. CDR3 protein: CAISESGGAGEKLFF. CDR3 bases: TGTGCCATCAGTGAGTCAGGGGGCGCGGGTGAAAAACTGTTTTTT.

V gene TRBV5-8 combines with J gene TRBJ2-1; weak D call: TRBD1 (6 bases). Trimming took off 3 bases at V and 1 base at J, with 8 bases between the two ends. The length of the CDR3 is 14 residues. Germline assignment: CDR1 SGHTS and CDR2 YDEGEE. CDR3 nucleotides: TGTGCCAGCAGCTACGGGACATCCTACAATGAGCAGTTCTTC. Residues: CASSYGTSYNEQFF.

This clone was detected once. This chain connects TRBV4-1 to TRBJ2-3; no clear D. The V end was cut by 4 bases, the J end by 1 base, with 9 bases between. CDR3 length: 14 residues. The germline CDR1 and CDR2 sequences are MGHRA and YSYEKL. The DNA of the CDR3 is TGCGCCAGCAGCCGAGCGACCGGCACAGATACGCAGTATTTT. Translated: CASSRATGTDTQYF.

In regard to this clone: Other DNA sequences in this sample translate to the same CDR3. J is TRBJ2-1 and V is TRBV5-4; TRBD2 matches at 10 bases. CDR1 SGHNT and CDR2 YYREEE come from the germline V gene (reference sequence). The CDR3 is 18 residues long. V lost 1 base, J lost 0 bases, and 7 bases stayed unmatched. CDR3 in DNA: TGTGCCAGCAGCTTGACAGCGGGAGGGCTCAGCTCCTACAATGAGCAGTTCTTC. Translating gives CASSLTAGGLSSYNEQFF.

The rearrangement uses TRBV2 and TRBJ1-1; D not certain. CDR1 is SNHLY, CDR2 FYNNEI, per germline. V shed 1 base and J shed 1 base, with 7 bases lying between them. The CDR3 is 14 amino acids. This CDR3 reads CASSEESGNTEAFF. The DNA of the CDR3 is TGTGCCAGCAGTGAAGAATCGGGGAACACTGAAGCTTTCTTT.

The rearrangement joins TRBV5-1 to TRBJ2-2, with 10 bases identical to TRBD2. V lost 4 bases to trimming and J lost 5 bases; unmatched junction nucleotides: 2. The CDR3 loop spans 14 amino acids. Germline loops: CDR1 SGHRS, CDR2 YFSETQ. The CDR3, as DNA: TGCGCCAGCAGCAGCGGGGGGGCAACCGGGGAGCTGTTTTTT. Amino acids: CASSSGGATGELFF.

The genes are TRBV7-2 and TRBJ2-7, with TRBD1 as a possible D gene (6 bases). The CDR3 covers 15 residues. Germline values: CDR1 SGHTA, CDR2 FQGNSA. V was shortened by 3 bases and J by 3 bases, with 15 bases between the two germline ends. The CDR3 spells CASSFDWTDIYEQYF. DNA for the CDR3: TGTGCCAGCAGCTTTGACTGGACAGACATCTACGAGCAGTACTTC.

The V call is TRBV15, the J call TRBJ1-5; TRBD1 might be the D (5 bases). Trimming left V 2 bases short and J 6 bases short, with 11 bases between. Germline values: CDR1 LNHNV, CDR2 YYDKDF (reference sequence). This CDR3 region has 14 residues. CDR3 region: CATSRQGISQPQHF. In DNA form, the CDR3 reads TGTGCCACCAGCAGACAGGGTATTTCTCAGCCCCAGCATTTT.

The CDR3 bases are TGTGCCAGTAACGAGGGGGAATACTCCTACGAGCAGTACTTC. Translating gives CASNEGEYSYEQYF. V and J are TRBV19 and TRBJ2-7; possible D gene TRBD1, 6 bases. CDR1 and CDR2 (germline): LNHDA, SQIVND (reference sequence). The CDR3 is 14 residues long. The V gene lost 7 bases and the J gene lost 0 bases, with 13 bases spanning the gap.

This sequence joins TRBV27 and TRBJ1-6; D is uncertain. The CDR3 is made up of 13 amino acids. The germline CDR1 and CDR2 sequences are MNHEY and SMNVEV (reference sequence). Trimming pared 2 bases from V and 8 bases from J, leaving 7 bases between. The DNA of the CDR3 is TGTGCCAGCAGTTTAGGCCGTCATTCACCCCTCCACTTT. Translated: CASSLGRHSPLHF.

The chain is built from TRBV6-5 and TRBJ1-1, with 7 nucleotides matching TRBD1. This CDR3 spans 16 amino acids. The V gene end was trimmed by 2 bases and the J gene end by 3 bases; junction bases not matched to a gene: 9. The V gene's germline CDR1 is MNHEY and CDR2 SVGAGI. The CDR3 DNA is TGTGCCAGCAGTTACACAGGGGCCCCAGGGGACACTGAAGCTTTCTTT. This gives the protein CASSYTGAPGDTEAFF.

The V gene is TRBV10-2, the J gene TRBJ1-4, with a possible D match to TRBD1 (5 bases). Per the germline V gene, CDR1 is WSHSY and CDR2 is SAAADI. The V end was cut by 5 bases, the J end by 14 bases, with 15 bases between. The CDR3 totals 12 residues. In DNA, the CDR3 is TGCGCCAGCAGTCGAATACAGGTTATCCTGTTTTTT. Protein: CASSRIQVILFF.

V usage is TRBV7-2 and J usage is TRBJ1-2; maybe TRBD1 (6 bases). CDR1 SGHTA and CDR2 FQGNSA come from the germline V gene. The V end was cut by 8 bases, the J end by 2 bases, with 15 bases between. The length of the CDR3 is 14 residues. The chain's CDR3 is CASSKGGPNYGYTF. Here the CDR3 DNA reads TGTGCCAGCTCCAAGGGGGGGCCGAACTATGGCTACACCTTC.

V and J are TRBV7-9 and TRBJ2-7, with D unclear. CDR3 length: 13 amino acids. In germline, CDR1 is SEHNR, CDR2 FQNEAQ (reference sequence). V shed 2 bases and J shed 3 bases, with 8 bases lying between them. The CDR3 loop reads CASSLLTGYEQYF. The CDR3, as DNA: TGTGCCAGCAGCTTACTCACCGGCTACGAGCAGTACTTC.

The chain employs TRBV6-5 and TRBJ2-5; 12 bases are a match to TRBD2. The J segment lost 4 bases and the V segment lost 6 bases, leaving 6 bases of the junction unmatched. CDR3 length: 15 amino acids. Germline CDR1 reads MNHEY; CDR2 reads SVGAGI. CDR3 sequence reads: CASSHGLAGRETQYF. The CDR3, as DNA: TGTGCCAGCAGCCATGGACTAGCGGGGCGAGAGACCCAGTACTTC.

The chain links TRBV10-3 to TRBJ1-2; D is unclear. CDR1 is ENHRY and CDR2 is SYGVKD in the germline V gene. Trimming left V 5 bases short and J 6 bases short, with 10 bases between. This CDR3 comprises 12 residues. The chain's CDR3 is CAISPGWDGYTF. The CDR3 DNA reads TGTGCCATCAGTCCGGGGTGGGATGGCTACACCTTC.